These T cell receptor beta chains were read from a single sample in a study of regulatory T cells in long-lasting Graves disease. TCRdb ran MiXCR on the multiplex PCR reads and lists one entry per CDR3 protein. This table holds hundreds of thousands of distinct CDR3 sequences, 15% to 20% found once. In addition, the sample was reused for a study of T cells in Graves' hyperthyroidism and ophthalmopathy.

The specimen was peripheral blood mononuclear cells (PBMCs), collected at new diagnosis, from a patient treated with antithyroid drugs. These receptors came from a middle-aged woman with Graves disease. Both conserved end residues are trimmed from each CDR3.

cdr3_aa: ASSSGTNYGYT; j_call: TRBJ1-2; v_call: TRBV12-3/TRBV12-4
cdr3_aa: ASSLDRGRGAF; j_call: TRBJ1-1; v_call: TRBV18
cdr3_aa: ASSGGRTEAF; j_call: TRBJ1-1; v_call: TRBV12-3/TRBV12-4
cdr3_aa: ATSLGGRVTEAF; j_call: TRBJ1-1; v_call: TRBV19
cdr3_aa: ASTYSTGEAF; j_call: TRBJ1-1; v_call: TRBV19
cdr3_aa: ASMGPYTEAF; j_call: TRBJ1-1; v_call: TRBV6-1
cdr3_aa: ASSPGLANRELF; j_call: TRBJ2-2; v_call: TRBV6-1
cdr3_aa: ASSLRGGTNEKLF; j_call: TRBJ1-4; v_call: TRBV13
cdr3_aa: ASSLEYRGRDEQY; j_call: TRBJ2-7; v_call: TRBV5-1
cdr3_aa: ASSLRTIRGDTQY; j_call: TRBJ2-3; v_call: TRBV6-1
cdr3_aa: ASSLGPGPTSSYEQY; j_call: TRBJ2-7; v_call: TRBV13
cdr3_aa: ASSPPEAAKNIQY; j_call: TRBJ2-4; v_call: TRBV18
cdr3_aa: ASSERWNTEAF; j_call: TRBJ1-1; v_call: TRBV6-1
cdr3_aa: ASSQATTGTQY; j_call: TRBJ2-5; v_call: TRBV3-1
cdr3_aa: ASSSPLGDEQY; j_call: TRBJ2-7; v_call: TRBV12-3/TRBV12-4
cdr3_aa: ATYPLISGGGIYNEQF; j_call: TRBJ2-1; v_call: TRBV28
cdr3_aa: ASSLAGVINEKLF; j_call: TRBJ1-4; v_call: TRBV5-1
cdr3_aa: ASSLRQGTGELF; j_call: TRBJ2-2; v_call: TRBV27
cdr3_aa: ASSQGQTLSTDTQY; j_call: TRBJ2-3; v_call: TRBV14
cdr3_aa: ASSYGEGLETQY; j_call: TRBJ2-5; v_call: TRBV6-2/TRBV6-3